This TCR beta chain was identified during a study of T-cell reconstitution after alpha-beta-depleted transplantation in children (TCRdb year 2016). Regarding the complete study: The study quantitatively tracked T-cell immune reconstitution after TCRalphabeta/CD19-depleted allogeneic hematopoietic cell transplantation in children using TCR repertoire profiling.

Overall study results and their limits: The frequencies of hyperexpanded clones fell over the following months, and after one year, T-cell counts and TCRbeta diversity were mostly attributed to newly produced T cells. In some patients, the high TCRbeta diversity seen at day 60 was put down to recipient T cells and intrathymic progenitors that had survived conditioning. About two months after transplant, the apparently early recovery of alphabetaT-cell counts reportedly depended on just several hundred clones that had expanded rapidly and came from non-depleted graft cells.

This clonotype appeared a few times. What this receptor recognizes is not known. A read error may be the cause here, since a much bigger clone is one base away. The germline V gene encodes CDR1 SEHNR and CDR2 FQNEAQ (reference sequence). The CDR3 runs 11 amino acids, cysteine and phenylalanine included. Just the 33-base CDR3 DNA is kept, in frame starting at base 1. Trimming removed 5 bases from V and 3 bases from J, leaving 3 bases between the germline ends. The library was generated by PCR. The sequencer was an Illumina HiSeq 2500. TCR libraries were prepared with molecular barcoding, using unique molecular identifiers to normalize TCRbeta repertoire quantification. The public reads were reanalyzed by TCRdb: fastp trimming at Q25, MiXCR alignment, in-frame beta chains only. Rows matching on CDR3 protein sequence are summarized as one entry with the most common DNA and genes. The sample table lists roughly 100,000 distinct CDR3 sequences, around 7% of them with a count of one. The ten most abundant clones make up over 15% of the sample.

In the paper's terms, the treatment or condition label means: allogeneic hematopoietic cell transplantation with graft depleted of TCRalphabeta T cells and CD19 B cells. Transplant recipients were children who received TCRalphabeta/CD19-depleted allogeneic hematopoietic cell grafts. Here the sequenced sample was PBMCs, taken before TCRalphabeta/CD19-depleted stem cell transplant. The receptor's source is a boy between 2 and 15 years old with acute lymphoblastic leukemia, due to receive a stem cell transplant. The V and J segments used are TRBV7-9 and TRBJ2-3; the D gene cannot be named for sure. The CDR3 here reads CASSQTDTQYF. The sequenced DNA is TGTGCCAGCAGCCAAACAGATACGCAGTATTTT.